Below, one T cell receptor (beta chain) is given with its context. Its antigen is still unknown. This specimen belongs to a study of T cell responses to AZD1222 COVID-19 vaccine. Whole-study results and caveats: Close to half of spike-specific TCRs reportedly recognize unmutated variant regions.

Assay: immunoSEQ multiplex PCR; the TCRdb copy retains only in-frame clones and omits some. Of about 160,000 clones listed, about 91% were seen once; the top ten hold 3% to 4%. Looked up from germline, CDR1 is LNHDA and CDR2 is SQIVND (reference sequence). Trimming left V 5 bases short and J 4 bases short, with 19 bases between. The length of the CDR3 is 16 residues. The specimen was peripheral blood, collected 28 days after the second AZD1222 dose. The TCR comes from an adult who received the AZD1222 COVID-19 vaccine. The chain recombines TRBV19 with TRBJ2-3; no clear D gene. CDR3 coding DNA: TGTGCCAGTAGTCCATTGAACAAGCCCCGGTCAGATACGCAGTATTTT. Protein sequence: CASSPLNKPRSDTQYF.